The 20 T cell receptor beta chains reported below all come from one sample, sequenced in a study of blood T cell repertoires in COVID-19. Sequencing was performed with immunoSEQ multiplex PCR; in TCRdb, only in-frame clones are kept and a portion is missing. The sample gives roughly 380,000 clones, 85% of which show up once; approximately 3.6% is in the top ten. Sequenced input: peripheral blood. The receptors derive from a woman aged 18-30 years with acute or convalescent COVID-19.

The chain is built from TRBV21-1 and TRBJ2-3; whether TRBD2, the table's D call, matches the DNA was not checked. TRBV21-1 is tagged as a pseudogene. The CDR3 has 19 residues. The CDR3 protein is CASSKGVRGGAGGTDTQYF. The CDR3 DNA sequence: TGTGCCAGCAGCAAAGGCGTGCGCGGGGGGGCCGGAGGCACAGATACGCAGTATTTT.

In DNA form, the CDR3 reads TGTGCCAGCAGTTACGCGACCCCCGGGGTTGTCACTGAAGCTTTCTTT. Translated: CASSYATPGVVTEAFF. The V gene is TRBV6-5, the J gene TRBJ1-1; D gene ambiguous. Deletions cut 2 bases from V and 4 bases from J, with 17 bases between. CDR1 and CDR2 (germline): MNHEY, SVGAGI. CDR3 size: 16 residues.

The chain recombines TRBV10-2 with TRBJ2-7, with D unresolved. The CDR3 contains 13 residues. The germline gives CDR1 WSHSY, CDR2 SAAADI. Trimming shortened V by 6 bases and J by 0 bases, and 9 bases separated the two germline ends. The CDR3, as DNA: TGCGCCAGCAGCGGGTCGTTCTCCTACGAGCAGTACTTC. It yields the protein CASSGSFSYEQYF.

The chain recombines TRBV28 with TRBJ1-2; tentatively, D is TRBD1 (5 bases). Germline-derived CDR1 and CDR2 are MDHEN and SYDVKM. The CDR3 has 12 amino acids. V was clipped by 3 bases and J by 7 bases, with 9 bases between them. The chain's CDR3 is CASSLQGSGYTF. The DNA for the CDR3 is TGTGCCAGCAGTTTGCAGGGAAGTGGCTACACCTTC.

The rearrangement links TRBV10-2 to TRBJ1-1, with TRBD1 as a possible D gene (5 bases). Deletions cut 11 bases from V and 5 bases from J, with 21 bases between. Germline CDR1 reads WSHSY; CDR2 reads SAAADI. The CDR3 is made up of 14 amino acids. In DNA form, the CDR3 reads TGCGCCGCCGGGGACGGAGCTGCGGGGACTGAAGCTTTCTTT. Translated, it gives CAAGDGAAGTEAFF.

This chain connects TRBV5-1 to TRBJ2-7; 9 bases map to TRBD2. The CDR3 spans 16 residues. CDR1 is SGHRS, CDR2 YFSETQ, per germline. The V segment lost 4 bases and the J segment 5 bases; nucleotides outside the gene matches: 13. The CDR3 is CASSPSSGGLANEQYF. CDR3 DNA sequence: TGCGCCAGCAGCCCTTCATCAGGGGGACTAGCCAACGAGCAGTACTTC.

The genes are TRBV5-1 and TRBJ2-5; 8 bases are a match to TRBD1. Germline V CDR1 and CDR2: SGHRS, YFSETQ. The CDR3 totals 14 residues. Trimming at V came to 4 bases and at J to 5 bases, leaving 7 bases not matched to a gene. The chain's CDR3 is CASSVGQGEETQYF. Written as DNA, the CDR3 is TGCGCCAGCAGCGTCGGACAGGGAGAGGAGACCCAGTACTTC.

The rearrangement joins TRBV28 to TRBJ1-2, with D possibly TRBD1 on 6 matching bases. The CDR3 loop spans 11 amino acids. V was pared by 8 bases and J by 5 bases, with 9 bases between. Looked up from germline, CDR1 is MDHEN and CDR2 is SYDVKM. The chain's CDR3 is CASYRAYGYTF. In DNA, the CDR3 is TGTGCCAGCTACAGGGCGTATGGCTACACCTTC.

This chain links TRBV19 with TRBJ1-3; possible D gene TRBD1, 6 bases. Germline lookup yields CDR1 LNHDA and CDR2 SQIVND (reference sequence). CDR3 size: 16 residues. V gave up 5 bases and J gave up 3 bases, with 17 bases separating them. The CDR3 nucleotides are TGTGCCAGTAGTGTTACCGGGACACTTGATGGAAACACCATATATTTT. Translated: CASSVTGTLDGNTIYF.

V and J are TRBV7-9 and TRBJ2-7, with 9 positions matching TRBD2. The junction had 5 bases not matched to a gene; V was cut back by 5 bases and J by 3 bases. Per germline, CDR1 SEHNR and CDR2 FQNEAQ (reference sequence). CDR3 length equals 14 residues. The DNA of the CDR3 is TGTGCCAGCAGCGCTAGCGGGACGGGCTACGAGCAGTACTTC. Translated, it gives CASSASGTGYEQYF. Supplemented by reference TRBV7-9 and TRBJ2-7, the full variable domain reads DTGVSQNPRHKITKRGQNVTFRCDPISEHNRLYWYRQTLGQGPEFLTYFQNEAQLEKSRLLSDRFSAERPKGSFSTLEIQRTEQGDSAMYLCASSASGTGYEQYFGPGTRLTVT.

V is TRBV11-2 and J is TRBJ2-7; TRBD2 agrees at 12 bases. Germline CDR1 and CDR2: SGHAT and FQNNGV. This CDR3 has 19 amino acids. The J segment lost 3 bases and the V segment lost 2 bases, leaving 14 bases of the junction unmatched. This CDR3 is CASSLPGASGRADDYEQYF. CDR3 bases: TGTGCCAGCAGCTTACCTGGGGCTAGCGGGAGGGCCGATGACTACGAGCAGTACTTC. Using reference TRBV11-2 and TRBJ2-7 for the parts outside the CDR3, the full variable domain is EAGVAQSPRYKIIEKRQSVAFWCNPISGHATLYWYQQILGQGPKLLIQFQNNGVVDDSQLPKDRFSAERLKGVDSTLKIQPAKLEDSAVYLCASSLPGASGRADDYEQYFGPGTRLTVT.

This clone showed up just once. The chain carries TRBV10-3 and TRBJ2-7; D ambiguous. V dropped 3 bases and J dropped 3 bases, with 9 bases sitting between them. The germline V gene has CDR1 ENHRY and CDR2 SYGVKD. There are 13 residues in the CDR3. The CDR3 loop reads CAISDPENYEQYF. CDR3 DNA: TGTGCCATCAGTGATCCTGAGAACTACGAGCAGTACTTC.

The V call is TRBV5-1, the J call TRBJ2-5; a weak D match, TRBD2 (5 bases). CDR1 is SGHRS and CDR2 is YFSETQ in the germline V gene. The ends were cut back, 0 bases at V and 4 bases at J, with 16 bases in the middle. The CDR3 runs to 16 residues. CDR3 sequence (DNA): TGCGCCAGCAGCTTGGCGGGATACAAAACCGGAGAGACCCAGTACTTC. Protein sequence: CASSLAGYKTGETQYF.

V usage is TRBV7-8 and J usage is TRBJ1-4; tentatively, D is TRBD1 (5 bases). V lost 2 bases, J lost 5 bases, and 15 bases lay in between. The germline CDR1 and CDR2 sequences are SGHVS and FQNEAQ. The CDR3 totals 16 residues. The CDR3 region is CASSLTPRRGNEKLFF. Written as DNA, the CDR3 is TGTGCCAGCAGCTTAACGCCCCGGCGGGGGAATGAAAAACTGTTTTTT. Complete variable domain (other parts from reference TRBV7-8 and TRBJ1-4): GAGVSQSPRYKVAKRGQDVALRCDPISGHVSLFWYQQALGQGPEFLTYFQNEAQLDKSGLPSDRFFAERPEGSVSTLKIQRTQQEDSAVYLCASSLTPRRGNEKLFFGSGTQLSVL.

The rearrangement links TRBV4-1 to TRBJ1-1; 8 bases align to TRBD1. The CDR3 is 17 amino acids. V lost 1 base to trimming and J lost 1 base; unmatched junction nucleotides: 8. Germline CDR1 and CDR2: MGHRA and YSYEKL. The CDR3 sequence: CASSQGETGARNTEAFF. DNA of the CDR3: TGCGCCAGCAGCCAAGGGGAGACAGGGGCGCGGAACACTGAAGCTTTCTTT.

CDR3: CASSAYRQGQETQYF. CDR3 coding DNA: TGTGCCAGCAGCGCTTACCGGCAGGGCCAAGAGACCCAGTACTTC. The V call is TRBV2, the J call TRBJ2-5, with a weak D call TRBD1 (5 bases). Trimming removed 6 bases at V and 1 base at J, with 15 bases between. In germline, CDR1 is SNHLY, CDR2 FYNNEI. This CDR3 spans 15 amino acids.

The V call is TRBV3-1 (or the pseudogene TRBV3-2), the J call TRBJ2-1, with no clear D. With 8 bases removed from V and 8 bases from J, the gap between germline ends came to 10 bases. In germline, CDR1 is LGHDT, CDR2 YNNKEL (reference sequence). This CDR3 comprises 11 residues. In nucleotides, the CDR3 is TGTGCCAGCTCTCGCGGATATGAGCAGTTCTTC. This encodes CASSRGYEQFF.

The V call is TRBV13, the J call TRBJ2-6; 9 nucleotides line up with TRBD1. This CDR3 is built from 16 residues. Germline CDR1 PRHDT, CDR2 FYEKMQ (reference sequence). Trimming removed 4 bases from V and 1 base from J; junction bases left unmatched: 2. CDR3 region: CASSSGTGSGANVLTF. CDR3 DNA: TGTGCCAGCAGCTCCGGGACAGGGTCTGGGGCCAACGTCCTGACTTTC. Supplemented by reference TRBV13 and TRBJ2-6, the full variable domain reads AAGVIQSPRHLIKEKRETATLKCYPIPRHDTVYWYQQGPGQDPQFLISFYEKMQSDKGSIPDRFSAQQFSDYHSELNMSSLELGDSALYFCASSSGTGSGANVLTFGAGSRLTVL.

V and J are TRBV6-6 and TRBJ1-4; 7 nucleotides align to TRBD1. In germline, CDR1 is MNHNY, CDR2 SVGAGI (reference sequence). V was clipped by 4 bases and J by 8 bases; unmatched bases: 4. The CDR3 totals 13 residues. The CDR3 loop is CASSSPDREKLFF. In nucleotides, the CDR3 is TGTGCCAGCAGTTCCCCGGACAGGGAAAAACTGTTTTTT.

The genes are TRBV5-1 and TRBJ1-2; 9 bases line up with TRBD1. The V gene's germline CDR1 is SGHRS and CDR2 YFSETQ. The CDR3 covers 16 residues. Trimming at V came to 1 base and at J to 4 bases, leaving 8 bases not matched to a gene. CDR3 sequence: CASSLPGTGSAYGYTF. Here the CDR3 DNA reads TGCGCCAGCAGCTTGCCCGGGACAGGGAGCGCCTATGGCTACACCTTC.